Each of the 7 T cell receptor beta chains below was sequenced from the same sample in a study of T cells after yellow fever vaccination. TCRdb itself ran the 5' RACE reads through MiXCR, one entry per CDR3 protein. The table has roughly 180,000 distinct CDR3 sequences, roughly 6.2% seen once. The material was CD4+ T cells sorted from PBMCs, obtained on the day of the first yellow fever vaccination. The source is a young man who received the YFV17D yellow fever vaccine.

This clonotype was seen only a few times. This chain uses TRBV5-1 with TRBJ1-1; 9 bases agree with TRBD1. Trimming took 0 bases from V and 5 from J; bases not matched to a gene: 20. The germline gives CDR1 SGHRS, CDR2 YFSETQ. The CDR3 totals 20 residues. The CDR3 loop is CASSLVQGAMVASRGTEAFF. In DNA form, the CDR3 reads TGCGCCAGCAGCTTGGTACAGGGGGCGATGGTCGCTAGTCGAGGGACTGAAGCTTTCTTT.

This clonotype was detected a few times. The rearrangement joins TRBV30 to TRBJ2-3, with D tentatively TRBD1 (8 bases). With 3 bases removed from V and 1 base from J, the gap between germline ends came to 17 bases. CDR1 is GTSNPN and CDR2 is SVGIG in the germline V gene (reference sequence). This CDR3 is built from 16 residues. CDR3 amino acids: CAWRGGWTGRTDTQYF. CDR3 nucleotide sequence: TGTGCCTGGAGGGGGGGGTGGACAGGGCGCACAGATACGCAGTATTTT.

The V and J genes are TRBV27 and TRBJ2-5; 9 bases map to TRBD1. The J segment lost 7 bases and the V segment lost 6 bases, leaving 9 bases of the junction unmatched. The germline CDR1 and CDR2 sequences are MNHEY and SMNVEV (reference sequence). This CDR3 region has 14 residues. CDR3 DNA: TGTGCCAGCAGCCACGGGACAGGGAGAGCGACCCAGTACTTC. Encoded protein: CASSHGTGRATQYF.

This clonotype was picked up a small number of times. The chain is built from TRBV12-5 and TRBJ1-2; TRBD1 is a possible D gene (5 bases). Between the trimmed V and J ends, which lost 3 bases and 8 bases, there was a span of 10 bases. CDR3 length equals 12 residues. The germline CDR1 and CDR2 sequences are LGHNT and FRNRAP. CDR3 sequence: CASGLQDKGYTF. The CDR3 DNA follows: TGTGCTAGTGGTTTACAGGACAAAGGCTACACCTTC.

This clonotype was seen ten or more times. This rearrangement joins TRBV11-2 to TRBJ1-5, with no clear D. CDR1 is SGHAT and CDR2 is FQNNGV in the germline V gene. The CDR3 has 14 residues. Deletions cut 2 bases from V and 6 bases from J, with 11 bases between. The CDR3 bases are TGTGCCAGCAGCTTACGGGCAGGATTTCAGCCCCAGCATTTT. Amino acids: CASSLRAGFQPQHF. Supplemented by reference TRBV11-2 and TRBJ1-5, the full variable domain reads EAGVAQSPRYKIIEKRQSVAFWCNPISGHATLYWYQQILGQGPKLLIQFQNNGVVDDSQLPKDRFSAERLKGVDSTLKIQPAKLEDSAVYLCASSLRAGFQPQHFGDGTRLSIL.

This clonotype was seen repeatedly, ten times or more. This sequence joins TRBV19 and TRBJ1-2, with 8 bases that match TRBD1. CDR1 is LNHDA and CDR2 is SQIVND in the germline V gene (reference sequence). The CDR3 covers 15 residues. Trimming removed 3 bases from V and 7 bases from J; junction bases left unmatched: 10. CDR3 residues: CASSMAGGSSSGYTF. CDR3 DNA sequence: TGTGCCAGTAGTATGGCAGGGGGCTCATCGAGTGGCTACACCTTC. Filled out from reference TRBV19 and TRBJ1-2, the complete variable domain reads DGGITQSPKYLFRKEGQNVTLSCEQNLNHDAMYWYRQDPGQGLRLIYYSQIVNDFQKGDIAEGYSVSREKKESFPLTVTSAQKNPTAFYLCASSMAGGSSSGYTFGSGTRLTVV.

This clonotype occurred many times. The chain couples TRBV12-5 to TRBJ2-2; the match to TRBD2 covers 11 bases. The germline V gene encodes CDR1 LGHNT and CDR2 FRNRAP. This CDR3 has 15 amino acids. V shed 7 bases, J shed 4 bases, and the junction held 5 bases outside the gene matches. CDR3 protein: CASAPGLAGTGELFF. The CDR3 DNA sequence: TGTGCTAGTGCCCCCGGACTAGCGGGCACCGGGGAGCTGTTTTTT.